These T cell receptor beta chains were read from a single sample in a study of T cells in Graves' hyperthyroidism and ophthalmopathy. TCRdb passed the multiplex PCR reads through MiXCR, listing each CDR3 protein once. The sample includes around 380,000 distinct CDR3 sequences, around an eighth seen only once; the top ten take around 20%. The specimen was blood. The receptors stem from a man aged 25 to 40 with Graves' hyperthyroidism that later progressed to Graves' ophthalmopathy. Both conserved end residues are part of each CDR3. A D gene is named only where the DNA matches it firmly. Clone size, where shown, is once, few, many, or a class for clones that have expanded.

j_gene,v_gene,abundance,d_gene,CDR3aa,CDR3nt
TRBJ1-1,TRBV14,many,TRBD1,CASSQGHETGGWNTEAFF,TGTGCCAGCAGCCAAGGACACGAGACAGGGGGTTGGAACACTGAAGCTTTCTTT
TRBJ2-7,TRBV11-2,NA,TRBD2,CASSLNSGERSYEQYF,TGTGCCAGCAGCTTAAATAGCGGGGAACGCTCCTACGAGCAGTACTTC
TRBJ2-5,TRBV13,few,TRBD2,CASSSLTKRGSRTQYF,TGTGCCAGCAGCTCCTTGACGAAGCGGGGGTCACGGACCCAGTACTTC
TRBJ1-5,TRBV6-1,many,NA,CASSLTGGGRDQPQHF,TGTGCCAGCAGTCTTACTGGGGGGGGTAGGGATCAGCCCCAGCATTTT
TRBJ1-1,TRBV29-1,few,TRBD1,CSVGGGQGYTEAFF,TGCAGCGTGGGTGGGGGACAGGGGTATACTGAAGCTTTCTTT
TRBJ2-2,TRBV11-2,few,TRBD1,CASSHPGQGLTGELFF,TGTGCCAGCAGCCATCCGGGACAGGGTCTCACCGGGGAGCTGTTTTTT
TRBJ1-3,TRBV6-2/TRBV6-3,once,NA,CASSYPPPGNTIYF,TGTGCCAGCAGTTACCCCCCACCTGGAAACACCATATATTTT
TRBJ2-7,TRBV11-1,many,TRBD1,CASSTRTGDYEQYF,TGTGCCAGCAGCACCCGGACAGGGGATTACGAGCAGTACTTC
TRBJ2-7,TRBV6-6,many,TRBD2,CASSYGGLGPYEQYF,TGTGCCAGCAGTTACGGGGGACTAGGACCCTACGAGCAGTACTTC
TRBJ2-1,TRBV5-4,NA,TRBD1,CASSLSITGVMEQFF,TGTGCCAGCAGCTTATCAATAACAGGGGTCATGGAGCAGTTCTTC
TRBJ2-6,TRBV5-1,NA,NA,CASTPAGVIYSGANVLTF,TGCGCCAGCACTCCTGCAGGGGTGATCTACTCTGGGGCCAACGTCCTGACTTTC
TRBJ2-1,TRBV6-1,few,TRBD2,CASTRGVSNEQFF,TGTGCCAGCACGCGGGGGGTTTCCAATGAGCAGTTCTTC
TRBJ1-1,TRBV2,many,NA,CASSEARTVNTEAFF,TGTGCCAGCAGTGAGGCCCGGACAGTGAACACTGAAGCTTTCTTT
TRBJ1-6,TRBV9,many,NA,CASSVGTANSPLHF,TGTGCCAGCAGCGTAGGGACAGCTAATTCACCCCTCCACTTT
TRBJ2-3,TRBV4-1,many,NA,CASRHGTDTQYF,TGCGCCAGCAGACATGGCACAGATACGCAGTATTTT
TRBJ2-1,TRBV5-4,NA,NA,CASSLLGQSYNEQFF,TGTGCCAGCAGCTTGTTAGGACAGTCCTACAATGAGCAGTTCTTC
TRBJ2-2,TRBV5-1,NA,TRBD1,CASSLGGQGKGGELFF,TGCGCCAGCAGCTTGGGGGGACAGGGAAAAGGCGGGGAGCTGTTTTTT
TRBJ1-4,TRBV28,many,NA,CASSLLLQGGSTNEKLFF,TGTGCCAGCAGTTTATTACTCCAGGGTGGGTCAACTAATGAAAAACTGTTTTTT
TRBJ1-6,TRBV7-9,NA,NA,CASRSNLGGVYNSPLHF,TGTGCCAGCAGGTCGAACTTGGGCGGGGTCTATAATTCACCCCTCCACTTT
TRBJ2-7,TRBV11-3,many,TRBD1,CASSSRQGSYEQYF,TGTGCCAGCAGCTCCCGACAGGGTAGCTACGAGCAGTACTTC
TRBJ2-2,TRBV27,many,NA,CASSYRLGGLLSGELFF,TGTGCCAGCAGTTACAGATTGGGGGGGCTTTTGAGCGGGGAGCTGTTTTTT
TRBJ2-7,TRBV20-1,many,TRBD1,CSASGDRGPEQYF,TGCAGTGCTAGCGGGGACAGGGGGCCCGAGCAGTACTTC
TRBJ2-7,TRBV28,many,NA,CASSDTPYEQYF,TGTGCCAGCAGTGATACACCTTACGAGCAGTACTTC
TRBJ1-5,TRBV2,many,NA,CASKERVSNQPQHF,TGTGCCAGCAAAGAACGGGTTAGCAATCAGCCCCAGCATTTT
TRBJ2-3,TRBV19,NA,NA,CASRDGGLTDTQYF,TGTGCCAGTAGAGACGGGGGGCTCACAGATACGCAGTATTTT
TRBJ2-7,TRBV12-3/TRBV12-4,many,NA,CAIQGSSYEQYF,TGTGCCATCCAGGGGAGCTCCTACGAGCAGTACTTC
TRBJ1-1,TRBV6-1,many,TRBD1,CASSRPQGKVDTEAFF,TGTGCCAGCAGTCGTCCACAGGGGAAGGTGGACACTGAAGCTTTCTTT
TRBJ1-6,TRBV28,few,NA,CASRFPLRGIRSPLHF,TGTGCCAGCCGATTCCCGCTGAGGGGGATTCGGTCACCCCTCCACTTT
TRBJ2-5,TRBV30,many,NA,CAWSGGPETQYF,TGTGCCTGGAGCGGGGGGCCCGAGACCCAGTACTTC
TRBJ1-1,TRBV9,few,TRBD1,CASSADRAGGNTEAFF,TGTGCCAGCAGCGCAGACAGGGCCGGTGGGAACACTGAAGCTTTCTTT
TRBJ2-7,TRBV6-5,many,TRBD2,CASSYSSPYGAGENEQYF,TGTGCCAGCAGTTACTCTAGCCCCTATGGAGCGGGGGAAAACGAGCAGTACTTC
TRBJ2-7,TRBV28,many,NA,CASSDSTYEQYF,TGTGCCAGCAGTGACTCCACTTACGAGCAGTACTTC